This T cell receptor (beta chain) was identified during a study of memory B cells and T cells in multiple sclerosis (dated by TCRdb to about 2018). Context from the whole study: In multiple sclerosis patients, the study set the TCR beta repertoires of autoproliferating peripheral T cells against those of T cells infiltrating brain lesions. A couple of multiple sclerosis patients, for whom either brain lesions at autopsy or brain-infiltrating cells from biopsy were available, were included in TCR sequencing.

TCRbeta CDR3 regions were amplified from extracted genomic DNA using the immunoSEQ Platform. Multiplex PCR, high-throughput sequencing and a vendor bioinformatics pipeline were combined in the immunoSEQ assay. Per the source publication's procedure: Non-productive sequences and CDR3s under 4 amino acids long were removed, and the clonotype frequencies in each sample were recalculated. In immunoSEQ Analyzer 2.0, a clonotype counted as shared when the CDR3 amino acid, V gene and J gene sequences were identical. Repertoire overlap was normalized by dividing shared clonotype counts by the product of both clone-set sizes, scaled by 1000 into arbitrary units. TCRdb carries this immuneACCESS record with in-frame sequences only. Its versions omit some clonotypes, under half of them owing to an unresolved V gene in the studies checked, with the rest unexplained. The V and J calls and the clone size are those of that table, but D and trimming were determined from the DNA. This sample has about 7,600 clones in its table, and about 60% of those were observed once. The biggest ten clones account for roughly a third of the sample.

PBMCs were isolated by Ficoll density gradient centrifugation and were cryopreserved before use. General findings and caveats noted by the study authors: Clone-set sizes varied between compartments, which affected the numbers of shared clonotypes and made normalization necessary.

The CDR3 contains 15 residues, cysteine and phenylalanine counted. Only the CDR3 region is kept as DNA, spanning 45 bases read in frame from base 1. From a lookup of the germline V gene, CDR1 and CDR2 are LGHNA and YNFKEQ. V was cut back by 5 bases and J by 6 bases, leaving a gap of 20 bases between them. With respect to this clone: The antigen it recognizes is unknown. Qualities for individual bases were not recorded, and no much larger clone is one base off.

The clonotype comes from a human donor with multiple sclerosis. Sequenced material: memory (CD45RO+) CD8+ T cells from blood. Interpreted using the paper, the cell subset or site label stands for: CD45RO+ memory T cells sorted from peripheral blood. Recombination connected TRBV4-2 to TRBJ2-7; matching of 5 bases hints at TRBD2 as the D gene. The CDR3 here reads CASSLAYRDESEQYF. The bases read TGTGCCAGCAGCTTGGCCTACCGGGATGAGAGCGAGCAGTACTTC.